This entry concerns a single T cell receptor (beta chain). The sample comes from a study of shared clonotypes between healthy human individuals. Germline CDR1 reads LNHNV; CDR2 reads YYDKDF (reference sequence). V lost 5 bases and J lost 4, with 11 bases in between. CDR3 length: 14 residues. Measured with immunoSEQ multiplex PCR; TCRdb has only the in-frame clones, and not every one. In the table there are under 600,000 clones, about 97% of which are singletons. The clonotype was recovered from a woman younger than 45 in good health. The sequencing input was naive CD4+ T cells sorted from blood. As for subset: CD45RA+ positively selected. The rearrangement links TRBV15 to TRBJ2-2; D not certain. As DNA, the CDR3 is TGTGCCACCAGCGATCGACTGGGCACCGGGGAGCTGTTTTTT. This codes for CATSDRLGTGELFF. The full variable domain, completed using reference TRBV15 and TRBJ2-2, is DAMVIQNPRYQVTQFGKPVTLSCSQTLNHNVMYWYQQKSSQAPKLLFHYYDKDFNNEADTPDNFQSRRPNTSFCFLDIRSPGLGDTAMYLCATSDRLGTGELFFGEGSRLTVL.